These 21 T cell receptor beta chains were sequenced from one sample in a study of blood T cell repertoires in COVID-19. TCRdb's table, derived via immunoSEQ multiplex PCR, lists solely in-frame clones and lacks some. The profile shows some 45,000 clones, roughly 93% of them singletons. The specimen was peripheral blood. Receptors originate from a man in his 60s with COVID-19, enrolled during active disease.

The V and J genes are TRBV6-5 and TRBJ2-3; 7 bases align to TRBD2. The CDR3 spans 14 residues. Germline assignment: CDR1 MNHEY and CDR2 SVGAGI. V was pared by 4 bases and J by 4 bases, with 5 bases of the junction left unmatched. CDR3 sequence (DNA): TGTGCCAGCAGTTTCGTCCGGGGGGCAGATACGCAGTATTTT. Translating it yields CASSFVRGADTQYF.

The J gene is TRBJ2-5, the V gene TRBV5-1; the match to TRBD1 covers 7 bases. Germline loops: CDR1 SGHRS, CDR2 YFSETQ. V trimming: 4 bases; J trimming: 2 bases; junction bases outside the gene matches: 20. This CDR3 has 19 residues. CDR3 sequence reads: CASSRTQNPGQDQQETQYF. The CDR3 region has the DNA TGCGCCAGCAGCCGAACGCAAAACCCAGGACAGGACCAACAAGAGACCCAGTACTTC. Supplemented by reference TRBV5-1 and TRBJ2-5, the full variable domain reads KAGVTQTPRYLIKTRGQQVTLSCSPISGHRSVSWYQQTPGQGLQFLFEYFSETQRNKGNFPGRFSGRQFSNSRSEMNVSTLELGDSALYLCASSRTQNPGQDQQETQYFGPGTRLLVL.

The rearrangement joins TRBV10-1 to TRBJ2-7, with TRBD1 as a possible D gene (6 bases). Germline CDR1 WNHNN, CDR2 SYGVQD (reference sequence). Trimming left V 3 bases short and J 0 bases short, with 24 bases between. This CDR3 spans 19 amino acids. The CDR3: CASSDPPLPRRQDSYEQYF. CDR3 nucleotide sequence: TGCGCCAGCAGTGACCCACCACTCCCCCGGCGACAGGACTCCTACGAGCAGTACTTC.

This clone was seen a single time. CDR3 coding DNA: TGTGCCAGCAGCCCCCGAGTCTACGAGCAGTACTTC. Translated: CASSPRVYEQYF. The genes are TRBV11-2 and TRBJ2-7, with D hard to call. V gave up 5 bases and J gave up 3 bases, with 8 bases separating them. Looked up from germline, CDR1 is SGHAT and CDR2 is FQNNGV. The CDR3 consists of 12 residues.

The rearrangement uses TRBV3-1 (or the pseudogene TRBV3-2) and TRBJ2-2, with a tentative D call TRBD2 (5 bases). Germline V gene sequence: CDR1 LGHDT, CDR2 YNNKEL (reference sequence). The CDR3 extends over 14 amino acids. Trimming took 7 bases from V and 3 from J, leaving 12 bases between them. Here the CDR3 DNA reads TGTGCCAGCAAAGGAGGTCAGTACACCGGGGAGCTGTTTTTT. The encoded protein is CASKGGQYTGELFF.

This sequence joins TRBV6-4 and TRBJ2-1; 10 bases match TRBD2. The CDR3 is 14 residues long. Germline assignment: CDR1 MRHNA and CDR2 SNTAGT. V shed 3 bases, J shed 12 bases, and the junction held 8 bases outside the gene matches. The CDR3 DNA is TGTGCCAGCAGTGAGGGTTCTTCTAGCGGGGGGCAGTTCTTC. Protein sequence: CASSEGSSSGGQFF.

The chain has TRBV29-1 and TRBJ2-7; 10 bases are shared with TRBD2. Germline-derived CDR1 and CDR2 are SQVTM and ANQGSEA. The CDR3 runs to 12 residues. V lost 6 bases and J lost 4; bases outside the gene matches: 3. The CDR3 spells CSVRTSGYEQYF. The CDR3 DNA follows: TGCAGCGTCCGGACTAGCGGATACGAGCAGTACTTC.

CDR3 nucleotide sequence: TGTGCCAGCAGCCGAAATACCGGACAGGGACCCTACGAGCAGTACTTC. Its protein product is CASSRNTGQGPYEQYF. The V gene is TRBV7-8, the J gene TRBJ2-7, with 8 bases identical to TRBD1. This CDR3 has 16 residues. Trimming removed 5 bases from V and 2 bases from J; junction bases left unmatched: 11. Germline assignment: CDR1 SGHVS and CDR2 FQNEAQ.

The gene calls are TRBV2 and TRBJ1-1, with 9 bases matching TRBD1. The CDR3 is 14 amino acids. Unmatched junction bases numbered 5, after V lost 7 bases and J lost 2 bases. Germline loops: CDR1 SNHLY, CDR2 FYNNEI. CDR3 region: CASIRTGVNTEAFF. CDR3 in DNA: TGTGCCAGCATCCGGACAGGGGTTAACACTGAAGCTTTCTTT.

V is TRBV6-7 and J is TRBJ2-7; tentatively, D is TRBD1 (5 bases). TRBV6-7 is annotated as an ORF whose role is uncertain. This CDR3 has 13 residues. Trimming took off 10 bases at V and 4 bases at J, with 17 bases between the two ends. The CDR3 DNA sequence: TGTGCCATCCTGGGTAGGGGCTTATACGAGCAGTACTTC. Translating it yields CAILGRGLYEQYF.

V and J are TRBV14 and TRBJ2-1; D perhaps matches TRBD2 (7 bases). CDR1 is SGHDN, CDR2 FVKESK, per germline. This CDR3 has 17 residues. V was shortened by 1 base and J by 5 bases, with 18 bases between the two germline ends. The CDR3 sequence is CASSQGRGAKRDNEQFF. The CDR3, as DNA: TGTGCCAGCAGCCAAGGCCGGGGGGCGAAGAGGGACAATGAGCAGTTCTTC. The full variable domain, completed using reference TRBV14 and TRBJ2-1, is EAGVTQFPSHSVIEKGQTVTLRCDPISGHDNLYWYRRVMGKEIKFLLHFVKESKQDESGMPNNRFLAERTGGTYSTLKVQPAELEDSGVYFCASSQGRGAKRDNEQFFGPGTRLTVL.

This sequence joins TRBV25-1 and TRBJ1-2; 8 bases fit TRBD1. The CDR3 length is 15 residues. Per the germline V gene, CDR1 is MGHDK and CDR2 is SYGVNS. Trimming took 5 bases from V and 1 from J; bases not matched to a gene: 6. The CDR3 DNA is TGTGCCAGCAGTCAACAGGGGGTCTTTAACTATGGCTACACCTTC. This codes for CASSQQGVFNYGYTF.

This chain joins TRBV7-8 and TRBJ2-3; unclear D gene. Trimming removed 5 bases from V and 0 bases from J, with 9 bases in between. Germline V gene sequence: CDR1 SGHVS, CDR2 FQNEAQ. The length of the CDR3 is 14 residues. The CDR3 nucleotides read TGTGCCAGCAGCCTATCGACTAGCACAGATACGCAGTATTTT. Translated: CASSLSTSTDTQYF.

This clone was counted a single time. The chain couples TRBV2 to TRBJ2-5; 11 positions match TRBD2. The CDR3 sequence is 15 residues long. Looked up from germline, CDR1 is SNHLY and CDR2 is FYNNEI. V gave up 8 bases and J gave up 0 bases; unmatched junction bases: 5. The DNA for the CDR3 is TGTGCCAGCCGACGACTAGCGGGGCACCAAGAGACCCAGTACTTC. This sequence encodes CASRRLAGHQETQYF.

J is TRBJ1-1 and V is TRBV6-5; no reliable D call. The ends were cut back, 4 bases at V and 1 base at J, with 16 bases in the middle. Germline V gene data show CDR1 as MNHEY and CDR2 as SVGAGI. The CDR3 spans 16 residues. The CDR3 DNA follows: TGTGCCAGCAGTTCAAACCAACTGATCCAGAACACTGAAGCTTTCTTT. Its protein product is CASSSNQLIQNTEAFF.

The rearrangement uses TRBV2 and TRBJ2-5; TRBD1 matches 7 bases. Germline values: CDR1 SNHLY, CDR2 FYNNEI. CDR3 length: 13 residues. J lost 5 bases, V lost 5 bases, and 5 bases had no gene match. The CDR3 sequence is CASSQGDLETQYF. CDR3 in DNA: TGTGCCAGCAGTCAGGGGGATTTGGAGACCCAGTACTTC. Full variable domain (outside the CDR3, taken from reference TRBV2 and TRBJ2-5): EPEVTQTPSHQVTQMGQEVILRCVPISNHLYFYWYRQILGQKVEFLVSFYNNEISEKSEIFDDQFSVERPDGSNFTLKIRSTKLEDSAMYFCASSQGDLETQYFGPGTRLLVL.

V and J are TRBV18 and TRBJ2-1; 7 bases line up with TRBD2. Germline trimming cut 3 bases from V and 6 bases from J; bases unmatched to any gene: 8. CDR1 and CDR2 from the germline V gene are KGHSH and LQKENI. This CDR3 is built from 15 residues. The CDR3 loop is CASSPTSAKPNEQFF. In DNA form, the CDR3 reads TGTGCCAGCTCACCTACTAGCGCTAAACCCAATGAGCAGTTCTTC.

The rearrangement links TRBV6-5 to TRBJ2-7; TRBD1 matches at 8 bases. Germline CDR1 reads MNHEY; CDR2 reads SVGAGI. The CDR3 totals 15 residues. After removal of 7 bases from V and 4 bases from J, the junction contained 12 bases not matched to a gene. This CDR3 is CASKPTGTGFYEQYF. The CDR3 nucleotides are TGTGCCAGCAAACCAACCGGGACAGGATTTTACGAGCAGTACTTC.

The chain couples TRBV28 to TRBJ1-2; D gene ambiguous. The CDR3 is 12 residues long. The germline V gene encodes CDR1 MDHEN and CDR2 SYDVKM. V was trimmed by 3 bases and J by 8 bases, leaving 10 bases between them. CDR3 in DNA: TGTGCCAGCAGTTTCGTTGGGAGAGGCTACACCTTC. Its protein product is CASSFVGRGYTF.

The chain has TRBV7-2 and TRBJ2-7; weak D call: TRBD2 (6 bases). CDR1 SGHTA and CDR2 FQGNSA come from the germline V gene. CDR3 length: 14 residues. Trimming shortened V by 4 bases and J by 6 bases, and 16 bases separated the two germline ends. The CDR3 loop is CASSSSRAGREQYF. The CDR3 DNA sequence: TGTGCCAGCAGCTCAAGTCGGGCGGGACGCGAGCAGTACTTC. The full variable domain, in which reference TRBV7-2 and TRBJ2-7 provide the parts outside the CDR3, is GAGVSQSPSNKVTEKGKDVELRCDPISGHTALYWYRQSLGQGLEFLIYFQGNSAPDKSGLPSDRFSAERTGGSVSTLTIQRTQQEDSAVYLCASSSSRAGREQYFGPGTRLTVT.

This sequence joins TRBV6-5 and TRBJ1-3; no definite D call. The length of the CDR3 is 15 residues. Trimming took 8 bases from V and 4 from J, leaving 18 bases between them. Germline CDR1 and CDR2: MNHEY and SVGAGI. The chain's CDR3 is CASRDRVREGNTIYF. DNA of the CDR3: TGTGCCAGCCGAGACCGGGTCCGGGAGGGAAACACCATATATTTT.